This T cell receptor (beta chain) was recorded in a study of blood T cells in healthy people across ages. This clonotype was found a few times. PCR was performed a second time for about 7 to 12 cycles using a sample-barcoded 5' primer and a J-beta primer mix. TCRdb ran MiXCR on the 5' RACE reads and lists one entry per CDR3 protein. Of hundreds of thousands of distinct CDR3 sequences in the sample, approximately 60% were seen once. The trim removed 0 bases at V and 3 bases at J, leaving 6 bases unmatched. This CDR3 has 15 amino acids. Germline V CDR1 and CDR2: SGDLS, YYNGEE. This TCR was recovered from a man in his forties in good health. Sequenced input: blood. This sequence joins TRBV9 and TRBJ2-7; 7 bases agree with TRBD2. The CDR3 nucleotides read TGTGCCAGCAGCGTAGGTGCGGGAGCTAACTACGAGCAGTACTTC. Amino acid sequence: CASSVGAGANYEQYF.